This TCR beta chain came from a study of T cells expressing NK-cell markers. The wider study: Each TCR beta repertoire originated in sorted T cells that were CD3+CD56+NKG2C+, CD3+CD56+NKG2C- or CD3+CD56-NKG2C+.

The CDR3 has 16 amino acids. Per the germline V gene, CDR1 is SNHLY and CDR2 is FYNNEI. TCRdb reprocessed the 5' RACE reads and stores each CDR3 protein as one record, lacking DNA. The listing contains approximately 150,000 distinct CDR3 sequences. The receptor's source is a man aged 18 to 29 in good health. Input material: blood T cells: a sorted CD56 or NKG2C T cell subset, CD4+ or CD8+ T cells, or bulk PBMC T cells (not recorded which). The chain employs TRBV2 and TRBJ2-1. CDR3 protein: CASSEALSSSYNEQFF.